The 13 T cell receptor beta chains reported below all come from one sample, sequenced in a study of T cells in women clearing cervical HPV infection. Libraries were prepared by immunoSEQ multiplex PCR; TCRdb keeps only in-frame clonotypes and omits some of them. This sample contains about 26,000 clones. The sequenced material came from blood buffy coat. All receptors derive from a woman between 18 and 69 years old with a cervical HPV16 infection that either progressed to CIN3+ or cleared (not recorded which).

Partial CDR3 DNA: TGCGCCAGCAGCTTGAGTGGGGGGACGAATGAAAAG. Translating it yields CASSLSGGTNEK. From start to end, the CDR3 is CASSLSGGTNEKLFF. The J gene is TRBJ2-2, the V gene TRBV5-1, with a weak D call TRBD2 (6 bases). The read is 3 residues too short to cover the CDR3 end, so that end is filled in from the germline J gene. The CDR3 length is 15 residues. The V gene's germline CDR1 is SGHRS and CDR2 YFSETQ.

A note on this clone: Coverage ceases 3 residues before the CDR3 finishes, and the germline J gene fills in the end. The rearrangement joins TRBV24-1 to TRBJ2-3, with 7 bases matching TRBD1. Germline V lookup: CDR1 KGHDR, CDR2 SFDVKD. Trimming at V came to 10 bases and at J to 2 bases, leaving 8 bases not matched to a gene. The CDR3 length is 14 residues. The sequenced part of the CDR3 DNA is TGTGCCACTTCCGGGACAGCACCCACAGATACG. This codes for CATSGTAPTDT. The full CDR3 sequence reads CATSGTAPTDTQYF.

A remark on this clone: The read is 3 residues too short to cover the CDR3 end, so that end is filled in from the germline J gene. J is TRBJ1-2 and V is TRBV7-9; D is undetermined. The CDR3 runs 13 residues. Germline assignment: CDR1 SEHNR and CDR2 FQNEAQ (reference sequence). The V end lost 5 bases, the J end lost 5 bases, and 12 bases lay between the germline ends. The CDR3 is CASSQGQPYGYTF. CDR3 DNA, as far as it was read: TGTGCCAGCAGCCAAGGGCAGCCTTATGGC.

On this clone: The CDR3 extends 3 residues past the end of the read, so its final part is completed from the germline J gene. The rearrangement joins TRBV30 to TRBJ1-1, with D possibly being TRBD1 (5 bases). The germline gives CDR1 GTSNPN, CDR2 SVGIG (reference sequence). V gave up 4 bases and J gave up 6 bases, with 24 bases separating them. This CDR3 has 16 residues. CDR3 DNA (partial): TGTGCCTGGATCCCCGCGATAGGGGTGTTTGTCCCTGAA. This sequence encodes CAWIPAIGVFVPE. The full CDR3 sequence reads CAWIPAIGVFVPEAFF.

For this clone: The CDR3 is cut off 3 residues early in the read; its end comes from the germline J gene. The V gene is TRBV4-1, the J gene TRBJ1-2, with D possibly TRBD1 on 5 matching bases. This CDR3 region has 16 residues. Germline lookup yields CDR1 MGHRA and CDR2 YSYEKL. The V end was cut by 0 bases, the J end by 5 bases, with 16 bases between. Incomplete CDR3 DNA: TGCGCCAGCAGCCAAGATCACGACAGCCTTGGGTATGGC. This translates into CASSQDHDSLGYG. The entire CDR3 reads CASSQDHDSLGYGYTF.

A word on this clone: The missing CDR3 end, 3 residues past where the read stops, is filled in from the germline J gene. This chain connects TRBV2 to TRBJ2-1; tentatively, D is TRBD2 (5 bases). Germline loops: CDR1 SNHLY, CDR2 FYNNEI. This CDR3 is 16 amino acids long. Trimming cost V 0 bases and J 2 bases, with 11 bases left between them. The CDR3 bases that were read are TGTGCCAGCAGTGAAGCGTTACTAGTTCCCTACAATGAG. Amino acids: CASSEALLVPYNE. The full CDR3 protein is CASSEALLVPYNEQFF.

Turning to this clone: The observed sequence ends 3 residues before the CDR3 terminus, with the missing tail filled in from the germline J gene. The genes are TRBV5-6 and TRBJ2-4, with 7 bases that match TRBD1. CDR3 length equals 13 residues. Germline V gene sequence: CDR1 SGHDT, CDR2 YYEEEE. CDR3 in amino acids: CASSLRQGWGQYF. The sequenced part of the CDR3 DNA is TGTGCCAGCAGCTTGAGACAGGGCTGGGGT.

Turning to this clone: The sequence runs out 3 residues before the end of the CDR3; the remainder is reconstructed from the germline J gene. This chain uses TRBV20-1 with TRBJ2-7, with 11 bases that match TRBD2. This CDR3 has 14 amino acids. The trim removed 2 bases at V and 5 bases at J, leaving 5 bases unmatched. Germline CDR1 and CDR2: DFQATT and SNEGSKA (reference sequence). The CDR3 spells CSARLAGGTHEQYF. Incomplete CDR3 DNA: TGCAGTGCTAGACTAGCGGGAGGTACCCACGAG.

To note about this clone: The read ends 3 residues before the CDR3 terminus; that terminus is restored from the germline J gene. The rearrangement uses TRBV6-2 or TRBV6-3 and TRBJ1-1; 7 positions agree with TRBD1. The junction had 9 bases not matched to a gene; V was cut back by 7 bases and J by 4 bases. CDR1 MNHEY and CDR2 SVGEGT come from the germline V gene. This CDR3 comprises 14 residues. The CDR3 protein is CASTLIQGGTEAFF. CDR3 DNA (partial): TGTGCCAGCACCTTAATCCAGGGGGGCACTGAA.

In the case of this clone: The read halts 3 residues ahead of the CDR3 end, with the missing end drawn from the germline J gene. The chain is built from TRBV7-8 and TRBJ2-7; the D gene is possibly TRBD1 (6 bases). CDR3 size: 16 residues. Germline CDR1 SGHVS, CDR2 FQNEAQ. The germline V and J ends were trimmed by 4 bases and 6 bases, with 22 bases remaining between them. The CDR3 loop reads CASSSYPGAGSLEQYF. CDR3 bases read: TGTGCCAGCAGCTCCTACCCAGGGGCAGGGTCCCTCGAG.

Remarks on this clone: Sequencing ends 3 residues short of the CDR3 end; the germline J gene provides the rest. The rearrangement uses TRBV20-1 and TRBJ2-3, with TRBD2 matching over 13 bases. There are 20 residues in the CDR3. V lost 4 bases, J lost 0 bases, and 16 bases stayed unmatched. The germline V gene has CDR1 DFQATT and CDR2 SNEGSKA (reference sequence). CDR3 DNA, as far as it was read: TGCAGTGCTATAGCCATATTTGGGGGACTAGCGGGGAGAAGCACAGATACG. Translation: CSAIAIFGGLAGRSTDT. The entire CDR3 is CSAIAIFGGLAGRSTDTQYF.

For this clone: From the germline J gene comes the end of the CDR3, since the read stops 3 residues before it. The chain couples TRBV7-3 to TRBJ2-3, with D hard to call. CDR3 length: 12 amino acids. CDR1 and CDR2 from the germline V gene are SGHTA and FQGTGA. Trimming cost V 0 bases and J 5 bases, with 3 bases left between them. The sequenced part of the CDR3 DNA is TGTGCCAGCAGCTTAACCAAAGATACG. It translates to CASSLTKDT. The entire CDR3 protein reads CASSLTKDTQYF. Based on the CDR3 plus reference TRBV7-3 and TRBJ2-3, the full variable domain is GAGVSQTPSNKVTEKGKYVELRCDPISGHTALYWYRQSLGQGPEFLIYFQGTGAADDSGLPNDRFFAVRPEGSVSTLKIQRTERGDSAVYLCASSLTKDTQYFGPGTRLTVL.

On this clone: From the germline J gene comes the end of the CDR3, since the read stops 3 residues before it. The chain has TRBV5-6 and TRBJ2-5; D not resolved. The CDR3 extends over 13 amino acids. V lost 0 bases and J lost 2, with 5 bases in between. CDR1 and CDR2 (germline): SGHDT, YYEEEE. The CDR3 spells CASSLVRQETQYF. CDR3 DNA (partial): TGTGCCAGCAGCTTGGTCAGACAAGAGACC.